The rows below give T cell receptor beta chains drawn from one sample of a study of memory CD4+ T cells and cytomegalovirus serostatus. TCRdb's table, derived via immunoSEQ multiplex PCR, lists solely in-frame clones and lacks some. The profile shows 52,000 or so clones, around three quarters of them singletons. Sequenced material: memory CD4+ T cells from blood. These receptors all stem from an adult in good health and CMV-seronegative. Both conserved end residues are part of each CDR3. The order of the fields is J gene, D gene, clone size, V gene, CDR3 DNA, CDR3 protein. The D gene is left open where the match is weak. Size values are once, few and many counts, or a class for expanded clones, and some rows have none.

J gene: TRBJ1-3; D gene: NA; clone size: NA; V gene: TRBV27; CDR3 DNA: TGTGCCAGCAGACCACATACAGGGCGCTCTGGAAACACCATATATTTT; CDR3 protein: CASRPHTGRSGNTIYF
J gene: TRBJ2-3; D gene: NA; clone size: NA; V gene: TRBV9; CDR3 DNA: TGTGCCAGCAGCATCCCGGACTCGAGTACGCAGTATTTT; CDR3 protein: CASSIPDSSTQYF
J gene: TRBJ1-6; D gene: NA; clone size: NA; V gene: TRBV5-4; CDR3 DNA: TGTGCCAGCAGCTCACAGGAGGAAAATTCACCCCTCCACTTT; CDR3 protein: CASSSQEENSPLHF
J gene: TRBJ2-5; D gene: NA; clone size: NA; V gene: TRBV2; CDR3 DNA: TGTGCCAGCAGTGAAGTTGAGACCCAGTACTTC; CDR3 protein: CASSEVETQYF
J gene: TRBJ2-5; D gene: TRBD2; clone size: NA; V gene: TRBV5-1; CDR3 DNA: TGCGCCAGCAGCCCCGGGACTAGGGGAGGAGAGACCCAGTACTTC; CDR3 protein: CASSPGTRGGETQYF
J gene: TRBJ2-5; D gene: TRBD2; clone size: NA; V gene: TRBV30; CDR3 DNA: TGTGCCTGGGGCAAGACTAGCAAAGAGACCCAGTACTTC; CDR3 protein: CAWGKTSKETQYF
J gene: TRBJ1-2; D gene: NA; clone size: NA; V gene: TRBV5-8; CDR3 DNA: TGTGCCAGCAGCTCCGGAAATAACAGGGCGTCCGGCTACACCTTC; CDR3 protein: CASSSGNNRASGYTF
J gene: TRBJ2-3; D gene: NA; clone size: NA; V gene: TRBV11-2; CDR3 DNA: TGTGCCAGCAGCTTAACCCCCAGGGGAGATACGCAGTATTTT; CDR3 protein: CASSLTPRGDTQYF
J gene: TRBJ2-7; D gene: NA; clone size: NA; V gene: TRBV5-1; CDR3 DNA: TGCGCCAGCAGCTTGGATACGGGGCAGGTCCTAACCTACGAGCAGTACTTC; CDR3 protein: CASSLDTGQVLTYEQYF
J gene: TRBJ2-1; D gene: TRBD1; clone size: few; V gene: TRBV6-4; CDR3 DNA: TGTGCCAGCAGCCACTCACAGGGGGCCCACAATGAGCAGTTCTTC; CDR3 protein: CASSHSQGAHNEQFF
J gene: TRBJ1-1; D gene: NA; clone size: few; V gene: TRBV18; CDR3 DNA: TGTGCCAGCTCACCAACGCGAGGGCACACTGAAGCTTTCTTT; CDR3 protein: CASSPTRGHTEAFF
J gene: TRBJ2-1; D gene: TRBD2; clone size: once; V gene: TRBV19; CDR3 DNA: TGTGCCAGTAGTATAGGGAGTAGCGGGGGTTATGACAATGAGCAGTTCTTC; CDR3 protein: CASSIGSSGGYDNEQFF
J gene: TRBJ2-1; D gene: TRBD2; clone size: NA; V gene: TRBV9; CDR3 DNA: TGTGCCAGCAGCGTAGCCGGCGGGAGGGCGAAGAATGAGCAGTTCTTC; CDR3 protein: CASSVAGGRAKNEQFF
J gene: TRBJ1-1; D gene: NA; clone size: NA; V gene: TRBV5-1; CDR3 DNA: TGCGCCAGCAGCCCAGTAAGTGAGGTAAAGGCCGGAGCTTTCTTT; CDR3 protein: CASSPVSEVKAGAFF
J gene: TRBJ2-7; D gene: TRBD1; clone size: NA; V gene: TRBV5-4; CDR3 DNA: TGTGCCAGCAGCTTGACCAGGGGGCTTTTCGAGCAGTACTTC; CDR3 protein: CASSLTRGLFEQYF
J gene: TRBJ1-2; D gene: TRBD1; clone size: NA; V gene: TRBV28; CDR3 DNA: TGTGCCAGCAAAACGACAGGGAACTATGGCTACACCTTC; CDR3 protein: CASKTTGNYGYTF